These 15 T cell receptor beta chains were all obtained from the same sample, sequenced in a study of cytomegalovirus exposure and HLA in healthy donors. PCR primers comprised 60 Vbeta and 13 Jbeta primers. Sequencing was performed with immunoSEQ multiplex PCR; in TCRdb, only in-frame clones are kept and a portion is missing. The sample yields over 150,000 clones, 74% seen once. The sequenced sample was PBMCs. The origin of the receptors is a man aged 25 to 45 in good health and CMV-seronegative.

The V call is TRBV6-1, the J call TRBJ2-5, with 12 bases lining up with TRBD2. V trimming: 10 bases; J trimming: 4 bases; junction bases outside the gene matches: 10. Germline CDR1 MNHNS, CDR2 SASEGT. The CDR3 spans 15 residues. The CDR3 DNA reads TGTGCCACCTCAACTAGCGGGGGGTATGGAGAGACCCAGTACTTC. Its translation: CATSTSGGYGETQYF.

The chain combines TRBV6-1 with TRBJ2-2; no definite D call. The CDR3 spans 16 residues. Deletions cut 3 bases from V and 8 bases from J, with 19 bases between. Per germline, CDR1 MNHNS and CDR2 SASEGT. The DNA for the CDR3 is TGTGCCAGCAGTGAGAAAGACATACCCTCGTTAGGGGAGCTGTTTTTT. Translating gives CASSEKDIPSLGELFF.

The CDR3 region is CASSSLGSGALGDTQYF. In nucleotides, the CDR3 is TGTGCCAGCAGCTCCTTGGGTAGCGGGGCCCTGGGAGATACGCAGTATTTT. The chain uses TRBV7-2 and TRBJ2-3; TRBD2 matches at 8 bases. The V segment lost 4 bases and the J segment 5 bases; nucleotides outside the gene matches: 14. CDR3 length: 17 amino acids. Per germline, CDR1 SGHTA and CDR2 FQGNSA.

The chain couples TRBV10-3 to TRBJ2-7; no firm D call. The V end was cut by 3 bases, the J end by 4 bases, with 7 bases between. The CDR3 is 12 amino acids. Germline lookup yields CDR1 ENHRY and CDR2 SYGVKD. The CDR3, as DNA: TGTGCCATCAGTGACCGGGTTTACGAGCAGTACTTC. Residues: CAISDRVYEQYF.

For this clone: A junction end diverges from the germline sequence, so it may reflect a read error. This rearrangement joins TRBV6-1 to TRBJ1-5; D is unclear. The CDR3 is made up of 14 amino acids. CDR1 is MNHNS, CDR2 SASEGT, per germline. In DNA form, the CDR3 reads TGTGCCACCCTACTCGGACGGGGTAATCAGCCCCAGAATTTT. Translation: CATLLGRGNQPQNF.

This chain connects TRBV6-1 to TRBJ1-1; 7 bases fit TRBD1. Unmatched junction bases numbered 13, after V lost 2 bases and J lost 13 bases. CDR1 MNHNS and CDR2 SASEGT come from the germline V gene. CDR3 size: 14 residues. The CDR3 is CASSEPTLGQPSFF. The CDR3 nucleotides are TGTGCCAGCAGTGAACCGACGTTGGGACAGCCGAGTTTCTTT.

This rearrangement joins TRBV29-1 to TRBJ2-2; 7 bases are shared with TRBD2. CDR1 and CDR2 from the germline V gene are SQVTM and ANQGSEA. The trim removed 0 bases at V and 0 bases at J, leaving 1 base unmatched. The CDR3 has 15 amino acids. The CDR3 reads CSVEEGLTNTGELFF. The DNA of the CDR3 is TGCAGCGTTGAAGAGGGACTAACGAACACCGGGGAGCTGTTTTTT.

This clone was seen more than once but under ten times. The rearrangement uses TRBV4-3 and TRBJ1-6; the D is unclear. There are 17 residues in the CDR3. The V gene lost 0 bases and the J gene lost 4 bases, with 13 bases spanning the gap. The germline V gene has CDR1 LGHNA and CDR2 YSLEER. CDR3 residues: CASSQDPPRVYNSPLHF. CDR3 nucleotide sequence: TGCGCCAGCAGCCAAGATCCCCCGAGGGTATATAATTCACCCCTCCACTTT.

This chain uses TRBV28 with TRBJ1-5; 10 bases map to TRBD1. Germline-derived CDR1 and CDR2 are MDHEN and SYDVKM. The CDR3 contains 16 residues. The V gene end was trimmed by 6 bases and the J gene end by 2 bases; junction bases not matched to a gene: 7. CDR3 protein: CASSPGTGEGNQPQHF. The CDR3 nucleotides are TGTGCCAGCAGCCCCGGGACAGGGGAGGGCAATCAGCCCCAGCATTTT.

The chain is built from TRBV4-1 and TRBJ1-6, with TRBD1 as a possible D gene (5 bases). Trimming stripped 1 base from V and 0 bases from J, with 13 bases between. This CDR3 contains 18 residues. Germline CDR1 and CDR2: MGHRA and YSYEKL. The CDR3 spells CASSQGGEGSSYNSPLHF. Written as DNA, the CDR3 is TGCGCCAGCAGCCAAGGAGGGGAGGGGAGCTCCTATAATTCACCCCTCCACTTT.

The chain couples TRBV5-6 to TRBJ1-2, with D possibly being TRBD1 (5 bases). V lost 0 bases, J lost 5 bases, and 5 bases lay in between. Germline loops: CDR1 SGHDT, CDR2 YYEEEE. The CDR3 consists of 12 residues. The chain's CDR3 is CASSLEGYGYTF. The CDR3 coding sequence is TGTGCCAGCAGCTTGGAGGGGTATGGCTACACCTTC.

The V and J genes are TRBV6-6 and TRBJ2-3; D is unclear. There are 13 residues in the CDR3. V was trimmed by 2 bases and J by 4 bases, leaving 7 bases between them. Germline-derived CDR1 and CDR2 are MNHNY and SVGAGI (reference sequence). CDR3 coding DNA: TGTGCCAGCAGTTACCCCCGGGCAGATACGCAGTATTTT. It is translated as CASSYPRADTQYF.

This clone has just a few counts. The rearrangement uses TRBV6-1 and TRBJ2-1; 10 bases line up with TRBD1. Germline CDR1 reads MNHNS; CDR2 reads SASEGT. With V trimmed by 2 bases and J by 7 bases, 8 bases remained unmatched. This CDR3 has 16 amino acids. The CDR3 loop is CASSERKRTGGNEQFF. The CDR3 DNA reads as TGTGCCAGCAGTGAAAGAAAGAGGACAGGGGGTAATGAGCAGTTCTTC.

This clone was found once. The V gene is TRBV28, the J gene TRBJ2-7; TRBD1 is a possible D gene (6 bases). Trimming cost V 6 bases and J 4 bases, with 16 bases left between them. CDR3 length equals 14 residues. Germline V CDR1 and CDR2: MDHEN, SYDVKM. The CDR3 nucleotides read TGTGCCAGCAGCCCCACAGGGTATGTTTACGAGCAGTACTTC. Encoded protein: CASSPTGYVYEQYF.

The genes are TRBV7-8 and TRBJ1-4, with TRBD1 matching 8 bases. The CDR3 runs 17 residues. The germline CDR1 and CDR2 sequences are SGHVS and FQNEAQ. V shed 5 bases, J shed 10 bases, and the junction held 18 bases outside the gene matches. The CDR3 DNA is TGTGCCAGCAGCGCAGGGACAGGCATCTCTTTGTGGGCAAAACTGTTTTTT. Its protein product is CASSAGTGISLWAKLFF.